A single sample gave rise to the 18 T cell receptor beta chains below, sequenced in a study of spatial heterogeneity in lung cancer (dated by TCRdb to about 2019). Library preparation was by 5' RACE. Data came from a NextSeq 500. TCRdb cleaned the public reads at Q25 with fastp, built clones with MiXCR and kept in-frame beta chains. Duplicate CDR3 protein sequences are folded into a single record with the most common DNA and genes. The sample table contains 25,000 or so distinct CDR3 sequences; only one count was recorded for 4% to 5% of them. Of the sample, about 5% is held by the ten largest clones. This specimen's time point label, interpreted: sample taken at primary tumor resection. Sequenced material: PBMCs, taken at surgery. The receptors were sampled from a male donor with early-stage non-small cell lung cancer.

This clonotype was seen at least ten times. The chain joins TRBV5-1 to TRBJ2-3; the D gene is possibly TRBD2 (6 bases). The CDR3 sequence is 16 residues long. Between the trimmed V and J ends, which lost 0 bases and 2 bases, there was a span of 13 bases. Germline values: CDR1 SGHRS, CDR2 YFSETQ. The CDR3 DNA reads as TGCGCCAGCAGCTTGGGTCTCACTAGCCCCACAGATACGCAGTATTTT. Translated, it gives CASSLGLTSPTDTQYF.

This clonotype has ten or more counts. The rearrangement uses TRBV12-3 or TRBV12-4 and TRBJ2-1, with 8 bases that match TRBD2. The CDR3 contains 15 residues. The trim removed 8 bases at V and 4 bases at J, leaving 10 bases unmatched. The CDR3 here is CASHLTGGQYNEQFF. Written as DNA, the CDR3 is TGTGCCAGCCACCTAACGGGAGGGCAGTACAATGAGCAGTTCTTC.

The chain recombines TRBV12-3 or TRBV12-4 with TRBJ2-3; a possible D gene is TRBD2 (6 bases). The CDR3 is made up of 12 amino acids. V shed 9 bases and J shed 3 bases, with 10 bases lying between them. Written as DNA, the CDR3 is TGTGCCAGTGGGGGGTATACAGATACGCAGTATTTT. This gives the protein CASGGYTDTQYF.

This clonotype was counted ten times or more. The gene calls are TRBV9 and TRBJ1-1; D is possibly TRBD1 (5 bases). V was cut by 0 bases and J by 0 bases, with 9 bases left in between. There are 15 residues in the CDR3. Germline CDR1 and CDR2: SGDLS and YYNGEE. As DNA, the CDR3 is TGTGCCAGCAGCGTAGGAGGGACCCTGAACACTGAAGCTTTCTTT. Translation: CASSVGGTLNTEAFF. Full variable domain (rest looked up from reference TRBV9 and TRBJ1-1): DSGVTQTPKHLITATGQRVTLRCSPRSGDLSVYWYQQSLDQGLQFLIQYYNGEERAKGNILERFSAQQFPDLHSELNLSSLELGDSALYFCASSVGGTLNTEAFFGQGTRLTVV.

Within the sample, this clonotype is medium-sized. The CDR3 loop is CASSPAGATDTQYF. The CDR3 DNA is TGTGCCAGCAGTCCGGCAGGGGCCACAGATACGCAGTATTTT. The V gene is TRBV6-1, the J gene TRBJ2-3, with D tentatively TRBD1 (6 bases). The CDR3 has 14 amino acids. V was trimmed by 5 bases and J by 2 bases, leaving 11 bases between them. Germline CDR1 is MNHNS and CDR2 is SASEGT.

This clonotype is medium-sized within its sample. This chain joins TRBV7-9 and TRBJ2-5; D may be TRBD1 (5 bases). The length of the CDR3 is 13 residues. Looked up from germline, CDR1 is SEHNR and CDR2 is FQNEAQ (reference sequence). V was cut by 2 bases and J by 4 bases, with 8 bases left in between. The CDR3 nucleotides are TGTGCCAGCAGCTTACCAGGGCCAGAGACCCAGTACTTC. Its translation is CASSLPGPETQYF.

This clonotype showed up many times. This chain joins TRBV28 and TRBJ2-5, with 7 bases lining up with TRBD2. Germline V gene sequence: CDR1 MDHEN, CDR2 SYDVKM. The CDR3 is 14 residues long. V shed 3 bases and J 3 bases; nucleotides not matched to a gene: 4. The CDR3 sequence: CASSFRGVEETQYF. In nucleotides, the CDR3 is TGTGCCAGCAGTTTTCGGGGGGTAGAAGAGACCCAGTACTTC.

In this sample, this clonotype is medium-sized. V and J are TRBV12-3 or TRBV12-4 and TRBJ2-5; a possible D gene is TRBD2 (6 bases). With 10 bases removed from V and 5 bases from J, the gap between germline ends came to 20 bases. This CDR3 is built from 14 residues. CDR3 loop: CATLNDGGGETQYF. CDR3 DNA: TGTGCCACCCTGAACGACGGGGGAGGCGAGACCCAGTACTTC.

This clonotype was seen only a few times. Here the CDR3 reads CASSQEQASNQPQHF. DNA of the CDR3: TGCGCCAGCAGCCAAGAACAGGCGAGCAATCAGCCCCAGCATTTT. This chain connects TRBV4-3 to TRBJ1-5, with D possibly TRBD1 on 5 matching bases. V was shortened by 0 bases and J by 1 base, with 7 bases between the two germline ends. From germline, CDR1 is LGHNA and CDR2 YSLEER. The CDR3 spans 15 residues.

This clonotype was found many times. The genes are TRBV11-2 and TRBJ1-5; D is ambiguous. The ends were cut back, 5 bases at V and 7 bases at J, with 12 bases in the middle. This CDR3 has 13 residues. The germline CDR1 and CDR2 sequences are SGHAT and FQNNGV. This CDR3 is CASSLSLEQPQHF. CDR3 DNA sequence: TGTGCCAGCAGCCTAAGTCTTGAGCAGCCCCAGCATTTT. The complete variable domain, with remaining parts taken from reference TRBV11-2 and TRBJ1-5, reads EAGVAQSPRYKIIEKRQSVAFWCNPISGHATLYWYQQILGQGPKLLIQFQNNGVVDDSQLPKDRFSAERLKGVDSTLKIQPAKLEDSAVYLCASSLSLEQPQHFGDGTRLSIL.

This clonotype has at least ten counts. The J gene is TRBJ2-1, the V gene TRBV28; tentative D call: TRBD2 (6 bases). The CDR3 totals 14 residues. The germline gives CDR1 MDHEN, CDR2 SYDVKM. V dropped 8 bases and J dropped 3 bases, with 14 bases sitting between them. The CDR3 DNA reads TGTGCCAGCCTACTCGCGGGGATCTACAATGAGCAGTTCTTC. Translation gives CASLLAGIYNEQFF.

At least ten counts were recorded for this clonotype. This chain links TRBV4-3 with TRBJ2-6; the D call may be TRBD1 or TRBD2 (6 bases each). Looked up from germline, CDR1 is LGHNA and CDR2 is YSLEER. V lost 0 bases and J 0 bases, leaving 12 bases between the germline ends. The CDR3 runs to 18 residues. In nucleotides, the CDR3 is TGCGCCAGCAGCCAAGATTTGGGGGGCCACTCTGGGGCCAACGTCCTGACTTTC. Its translation is CASSQDLGGHSGANVLTF.

This clonotype showed up many times. The chain links TRBV11-2 to TRBJ2-7, with TRBD2 matching over 7 bases. Germline lookup yields CDR1 SGHAT and CDR2 FQNNGV. The length of the CDR3 is 13 residues. V gave up 8 bases and J gave up 1 base; unmatched junction bases: 5. The CDR3 spells CASRLASSYEQYF. The CDR3 DNA reads as TGTGCCAGCCGACTAGCAAGTTCCTACGAGCAGTACTTC.

This clonotype was seen ten or more times. The chain uses TRBV29-1 and TRBJ2-3; 10 nucleotides agree with TRBD2. Trimming removed 8 bases from V and 3 bases from J; junction bases left unmatched: 2. Germline assignment: CDR1 SQVTM and CDR2 ANQGSEA. CDR3 length: 12 residues. CDR3 in DNA: TGCAGCTCGGGACTAGCGACAGATACGCAGTATTTT. Protein sequence: CSSGLATDTQYF.

In the case of this clonotype: Just one base apart from a much larger clone, this may be a read error. V usage is TRBV6-5 and J usage is TRBJ1-2, with a tentative D call TRBD1 (5 bases). V was trimmed by 4 bases and J by 2 bases, leaving 14 bases between them. Per germline, CDR1 MNHEY and CDR2 SVGAGI. This CDR3 spans 15 amino acids. CDR3 in amino acids: CASSSPRDPNYGYTF. The CDR3 bases are TGTGCCAGCAGTTCTCCCCGGGACCCCAACTATGGCTACACCTTC.

This clonotype showed up many times. This sequence joins TRBV2 and TRBJ2-7, with unresolved D. Germline V gene lookup returns CDR1 SNHLY and CDR2 FYNNEI. This CDR3 has 11 amino acids. Trimming took 7 bases from V and 6 from J, leaving 10 bases between them. The CDR3 here is CASTLGPEQYF. CDR3 nucleotides: TGTGCCAGCACCTTAGGGCCCGAGCAGTACTTC.

This clonotype turned up a few times. This sequence joins TRBV14 and TRBJ1-1, with a tentative D call TRBD1 (6 bases). Deletions cut 4 bases from V and 4 bases from J, with 13 bases between. Germline assignment: CDR1 SGHDN and CDR2 FVKESK. The CDR3 extends over 14 amino acids. CDR3 DNA: TGTGCCAGCAGCCTTCGGGGGGCAGCCACTGAAGCTTTCTTT. Its protein product is CASSLRGAATEAFF.

At least ten counts were recorded for this clonotype. The chain has TRBV6-1 and TRBJ2-2, with 13 bases aligning to TRBD2. This CDR3 has 18 amino acids. CDR1 MNHNS and CDR2 SASEGT come from the germline V gene. V dropped 5 bases and J dropped 6; count of bases not matched to a gene: 12. CDR3 sequence: CASSPLKGLAGRAGELFF. DNA of the CDR3: TGTGCCAGCAGTCCCTTAAAGGGACTAGCGGGGAGGGCCGGGGAGCTGTTTTTT.